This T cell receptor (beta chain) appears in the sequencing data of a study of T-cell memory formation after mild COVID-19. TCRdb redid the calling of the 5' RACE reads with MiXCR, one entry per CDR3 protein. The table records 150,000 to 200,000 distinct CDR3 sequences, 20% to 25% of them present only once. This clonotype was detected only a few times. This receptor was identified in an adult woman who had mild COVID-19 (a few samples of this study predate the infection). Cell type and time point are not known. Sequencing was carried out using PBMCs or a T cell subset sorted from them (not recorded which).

CDR3 sequence (DNA): TGTGCCAGCAGCTTAGCGCTCAGCCCGGGACTAGCGGGAGTTGAGCAGTTCTTC. It translates to CASSLALSPGLAGVEQFF. The gene calls are TRBV7-9 and TRBJ2-1; TRBD2 aligns across 14 bases. V lost 0 bases and J lost 9; bases outside the gene matches: 10. The CDR3 consists of 18 residues. The germline V gene encodes CDR1 SEHNR and CDR2 FQNEAQ (reference sequence). Full variable domain (remainder filled in from reference TRBV7-9 and TRBJ2-1): DTGVSQNPRHKITKRGQNVTFRCDPISEHNRLYWYRQTLGQGPEFLTYFQNEAQLEKSRLLSDRFSAERPKGSFSTLEIQRTEQGDSAMYLCASSLALSPGLAGVEQFFGPGTRLTVL.